A single sample gave rise to the 17 T cell receptor beta chains below, sequenced in a study of blood T cell repertoires in COVID-19. Repertoires were generated with immunoSEQ multiplex PCR, while TCRdb's copy carries only in-frame clones and drops some. The sample consists of approximately 430,000 clones, 86% of them appearing once. Sequenced: peripheral blood. The source is a woman aged 25 to 39 with active or convalescent COVID-19.

The rearrangement joins TRBV6-5 to TRBJ1-2; D might be TRBD1 (6 bases). The germline V gene encodes CDR1 MNHEY and CDR2 SVGAGI. CDR3 length equals 15 residues. V shed 8 bases and J shed 6 bases, with 22 bases lying between them. CDR3 DNA sequence: TGTGCCAGCGGTCGAAACATACAGGGATGGGATGGCTACACCTTC. Translation: CASGRNIQGWDGYTF.

The chain combines TRBV2 with TRBJ2-3; a weak D match, TRBD1 (5 bases). Germline V gene data show CDR1 as SNHLY and CDR2 as FYNNEI. Trimming removed 1 base at V and 0 bases at J, with 8 bases between. The CDR3 covers 15 residues. The CDR3 sequence: CASSEVTASTDTQYF. In nucleotides, the CDR3 is TGTGCCAGCAGTGAAGTGACAGCTAGCACAGATACGCAGTATTTT.

This rearrangement joins TRBV14 to TRBJ1-1, with 7 bases fitting TRBD1. Germline V gene data show CDR1 as SGHDN and CDR2 as FVKESK. The junction had 8 bases not matched to a gene; V was cut back by 3 bases and J by 7 bases. This CDR3 region has 14 residues. CDR3 sequence (DNA): TGTGCCAGCAGCCACCAGACAGGGTCGGGTGAAGCTTTCTTT. The encoded protein is CASSHQTGSGEAFF.

The V and J genes are TRBV2 and TRBJ2-3; TRBD2 agrees at 10 bases. V lost 5 bases to trimming and J lost 4 bases; unmatched junction nucleotides: 15. The CDR3 loop spans 18 amino acids. The germline CDR1 and CDR2 sequences are SNHLY and FYNNEI. The CDR3 bases are TGTGCCAGCAGTCCCAAACCCTTAGCGGGAGGAAGGTCAGATACGCAGTATTTT. Its translation is CASSPKPLAGGRSDTQYF.

The rearrangement uses TRBV5-1 and TRBJ2-3, with 10 bases fitting TRBD2. Germline CDR1 is SGHRS and CDR2 is YFSETQ. V lost 4 bases, J lost 1 base, and 0 bases stayed unmatched. This CDR3 has 14 residues. The CDR3 loop is CASSTSGGTDTQYF. In nucleotides, the CDR3 is TGCGCCAGCAGCACTAGCGGGGGCACAGATACGCAGTATTTT. Complete variable domain (other parts from reference TRBV5-1 and TRBJ2-3): KAGVTQTPRYLIKTRGQQVTLSCSPISGHRSVSWYQQTPGQGLQFLFEYFSETQRNKGNFPGRFSGRQFSNSRSEMNVSTLELGDSALYLCASSTSGGTDTQYFGPGTRLTVL.

The chain uses TRBV14 and TRBJ1-1; TRBD1 agrees at 8 bases. CDR3 size: 15 residues. V lost 4 bases, J lost 3 bases, and 7 bases stayed unmatched. CDR1 is SGHDN, CDR2 FVKESK, per germline. The CDR3 bases are TGTGCCAGCAGCCCTCGGACAGGGTTCGACACTGAAGCTTTCTTT. This sequence encodes CASSPRTGFDTEAFF. Using reference TRBV14 and TRBJ1-1 for the parts outside the CDR3, the full variable domain is EAGVTQFPSHSVIEKGQTVTLRCDPISGHDNLYWYRRVMGKEIKFLLHFVKESKQDESGMPNNRFLAERTGGTYSTLKVQPAELEDSGVYFCASSPRTGFDTEAFFGQGTRLTVV.

The chain joins TRBV27 to TRBJ2-3; D possibly corresponds to TRBD1 (5 bases). Germline CDR1 MNHEY, CDR2 SMNVEV (reference sequence). V shed 6 bases and J shed 1 base, with 11 bases lying between them. The CDR3 runs 14 residues. The CDR3 spells CASSRETGTDTQYF. CDR3 bases: TGTGCCAGCAGCAGGGAAACAGGCACAGATACGCAGTATTTT.

The chain joins TRBV14 to TRBJ1-1; 7 nucleotides align to TRBD1. This CDR3 comprises 13 residues. J lost 7 bases, V lost 2 bases, and 4 bases had no gene match. Germline V gene sequence: CDR1 SGHDN, CDR2 FVKESK. The CDR3: CASSQTGVNEAFF. CDR3 DNA: TGTGCCAGCAGCCAAACAGGGGTAAATGAAGCTTTCTTT. Based on the CDR3 plus reference TRBV14 and TRBJ1-1, the full variable domain is EAGVTQFPSHSVIEKGQTVTLRCDPISGHDNLYWYRRVMGKEIKFLLHFVKESKQDESGMPNNRFLAERTGGTYSTLKVQPAELEDSGVYFCASSQTGVNEAFFGQGTRLTVV.

This clone showed up just once. V is TRBV30 and J is TRBJ1-2; TRBD1 is a possible D gene (5 bases). Looked up from germline, CDR1 is GTSNPN and CDR2 is SVGIG (reference sequence). This CDR3 is 12 amino acids long. Trimming removed 0 bases from V and 7 bases from J, with 9 bases in between. The CDR3 protein is CAWSVLGLGYTF. The CDR3 DNA reads TGTGCCTGGAGTGTTTTGGGGCTTGGCTACACCTTC.

Only one count was recorded for this clone. J is TRBJ2-1 and V is TRBV9; D is unresolved. The V and J ends lost 4 bases and 1 base respectively, with 6 bases between them. Germline V gene data show CDR1 as SGDLS and CDR2 as YYNGEE. The CDR3 has 13 amino acids. CDR3 protein: CASSHSSYNEQFF. CDR3 in DNA: TGTGCCAGCAGCCACTCGTCCTACAATGAGCAGTTCTTC.

The chain has TRBV19 and TRBJ2-2; 10 bases line up with TRBD2. Trimming took 3 bases from V and 2 from J; bases not matched to a gene: 12. The CDR3 sequence is 19 residues long. Germline V lookup: CDR1 LNHDA, CDR2 SQIVND (reference sequence). The CDR3 here is CASSMSSGRGLSNTGELFF. For the CDR3, the DNA is TGTGCCAGTAGTATGTCTAGCGGGAGAGGGCTCTCCAACACCGGGGAGCTGTTTTTT.

The chain has TRBV2 and TRBJ1-2; 9 nucleotides agree with TRBD1. Trimming removed 6 bases from V and 3 bases from J; junction bases left unmatched: 8. CDR3 length: 15 amino acids. CDR1 and CDR2 (germline): SNHLY, FYNNEI. This CDR3 is CASRIRQGDYYGYTF. CDR3 sequence (DNA): TGTGCCAGCAGAATCCGACAGGGGGATTACTATGGCTACACCTTC.

The chain links TRBV28 to TRBJ2-5; D is possibly TRBD1 (6 bases). This CDR3 spans 12 amino acids. The ends were cut back, 7 bases at V and 2 bases at J, with 8 bases in the middle. Looked up from germline, CDR1 is MDHEN and CDR2 is SYDVKM. CDR3 in amino acids: CASKTGQETQYF. The CDR3 bases are TGTGCCAGCAAGACAGGACAAGAGACCCAGTACTTC.

The chain carries TRBV5-1 and TRBJ2-1; 10 bases fit TRBD1. Germline V gene data show CDR1 as SGHRS and CDR2 as YFSETQ. The CDR3 is made up of 13 amino acids. V was pared by 5 bases and J by 8 bases, with 4 bases of the junction left unmatched. The CDR3 nucleotides are TGCGCCAGCAGGGGACAGGGGAACGATGAGCAGTTCTTC. It codes for CASRGQGNDEQFF.

J is TRBJ2-3 and V is TRBV5-1; 11 positions agree with TRBD2. Trimming removed 0 bases from V and 2 bases from J; junction bases left unmatched: 11. The V gene's germline CDR1 is SGHRS and CDR2 YFSETQ. The CDR3 runs to 19 residues. CDR3 coding DNA: TGCGCCAGCAGCTTGGCCTACGGATTAGCGGGGGGGAACACAGATACGCAGTATTTT. Its protein product is CASSLAYGLAGGNTDTQYF.

This clone has a single count. V is TRBV4-2 and J is TRBJ1-2, with TRBD1 as a possible D gene (5 bases). This CDR3 spans 18 amino acids. The germline CDR1 and CDR2 sequences are LGHNA and YNFKEQ. V dropped 0 bases and J dropped 6 bases, with 23 bases sitting between them. The CDR3 here is CASSQEANGGTDTNGYTF. In DNA, the CDR3 is TGTGCCAGCAGCCAAGAAGCCAATGGCGGGACCGATACAAATGGCTACACCTTC.

For the CDR3, the DNA is TGTGCCTGGAGTGTCGGGTCGAGTGGCAATCAGCCCCAGCATTTT. Amino acids: CAWSVGSSGNQPQHF. The chain uses TRBV30 and TRBJ1-5; no firm D call. The CDR3 length is 15 residues. Germline-derived CDR1 and CDR2 are GTSNPN and SVGIG (reference sequence). V was pared by 0 bases and J by 2 bases, with 11 bases between.